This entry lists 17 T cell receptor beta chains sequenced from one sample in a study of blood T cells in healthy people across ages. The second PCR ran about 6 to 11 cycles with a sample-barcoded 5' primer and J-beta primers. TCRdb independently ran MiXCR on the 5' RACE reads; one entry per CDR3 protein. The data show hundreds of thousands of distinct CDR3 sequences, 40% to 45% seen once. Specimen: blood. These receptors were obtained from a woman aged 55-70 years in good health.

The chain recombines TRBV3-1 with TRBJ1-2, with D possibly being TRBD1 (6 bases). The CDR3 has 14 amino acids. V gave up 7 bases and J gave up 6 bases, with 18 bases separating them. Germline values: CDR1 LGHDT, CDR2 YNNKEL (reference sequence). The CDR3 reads CASTWTEGNNGYTF. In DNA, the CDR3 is TGTGCCAGCACCTGGACAGAGGGAAATAATGGCTACACCTTC.

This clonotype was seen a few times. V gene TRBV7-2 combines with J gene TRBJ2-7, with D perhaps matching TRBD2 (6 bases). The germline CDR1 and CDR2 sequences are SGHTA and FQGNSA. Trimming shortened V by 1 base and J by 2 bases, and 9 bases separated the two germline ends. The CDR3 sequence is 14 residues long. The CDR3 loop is CASSLVTGAYEQYF. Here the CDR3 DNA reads TGTGCCAGCAGCTTAGTTACGGGAGCCTACGAGCAGTACTTC.

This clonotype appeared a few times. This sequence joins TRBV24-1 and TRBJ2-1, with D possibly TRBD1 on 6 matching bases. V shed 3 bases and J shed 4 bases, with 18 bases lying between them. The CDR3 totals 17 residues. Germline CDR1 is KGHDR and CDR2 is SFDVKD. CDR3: CATSDTSGTKDYNEQFF. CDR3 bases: TGTGCCACCAGTGATACATCCGGGACAAAGGATTACAATGAGCAGTTCTTC.

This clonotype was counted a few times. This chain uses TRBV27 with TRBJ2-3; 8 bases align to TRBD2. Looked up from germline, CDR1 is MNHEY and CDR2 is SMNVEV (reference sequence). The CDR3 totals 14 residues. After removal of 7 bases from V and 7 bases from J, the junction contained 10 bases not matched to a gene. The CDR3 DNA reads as TGTGCCAGCACCACTGGGACTAGTGGAAATACGCAGTATTTT. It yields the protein CASTTGTSGNTQYF.

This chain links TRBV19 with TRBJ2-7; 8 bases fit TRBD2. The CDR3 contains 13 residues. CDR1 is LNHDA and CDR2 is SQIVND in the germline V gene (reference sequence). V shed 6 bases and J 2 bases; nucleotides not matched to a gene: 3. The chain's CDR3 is CASRGAGAYEQYF. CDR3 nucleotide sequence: TGTGCCAGTAGAGGAGCGGGAGCCTACGAGCAGTACTTC.

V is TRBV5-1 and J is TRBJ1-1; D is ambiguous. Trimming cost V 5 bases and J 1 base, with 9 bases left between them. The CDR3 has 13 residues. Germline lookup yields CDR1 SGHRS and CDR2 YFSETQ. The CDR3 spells CASRPGENTEAFF. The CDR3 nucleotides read TGCGCCAGCAGGCCTGGGGAGAACACTGAAGCTTTCTTT. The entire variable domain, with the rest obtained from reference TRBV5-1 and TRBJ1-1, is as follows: KAGVTQTPRYLIKTRGQQVTLSCSPISGHRSVSWYQQTPGQGLQFLFEYFSETQRNKGNFPGRFSGRQFSNSRSEMNVSTLELGDSALYLCASRPGENTEAFFGQGTRLTVV.

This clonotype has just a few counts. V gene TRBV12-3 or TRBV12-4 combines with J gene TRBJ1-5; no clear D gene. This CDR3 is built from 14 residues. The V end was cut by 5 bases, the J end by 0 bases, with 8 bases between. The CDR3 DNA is TGTGCCAGCAGTCGGCTTTATAGCAATCAGCCCCAGCATTTT. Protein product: CASSRLYSNQPQHF.

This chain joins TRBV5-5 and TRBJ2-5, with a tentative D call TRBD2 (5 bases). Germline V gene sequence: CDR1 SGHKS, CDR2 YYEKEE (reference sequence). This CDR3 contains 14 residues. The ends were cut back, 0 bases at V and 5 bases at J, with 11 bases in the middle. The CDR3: CASSLGGPGETQYF. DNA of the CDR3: TGTGCCAGCAGCTTGGGCGGCCCGGGGGAGACCCAGTACTTC.

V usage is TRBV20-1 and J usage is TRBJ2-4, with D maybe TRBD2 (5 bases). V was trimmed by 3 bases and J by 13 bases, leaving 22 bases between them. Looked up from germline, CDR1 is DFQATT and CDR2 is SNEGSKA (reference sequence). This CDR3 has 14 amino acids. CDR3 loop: CSASIRTYSTGQYF. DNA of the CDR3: TGCAGTGCTAGTATAAGAACATACTCTACGGGGCAGTACTTC.

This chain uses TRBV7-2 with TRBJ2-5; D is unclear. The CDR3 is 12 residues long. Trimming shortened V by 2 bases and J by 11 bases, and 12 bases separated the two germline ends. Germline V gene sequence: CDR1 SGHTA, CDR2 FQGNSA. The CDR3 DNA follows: TGTGCCAGCAGCTTATTGGAAGTTGAGCAGTACTTC. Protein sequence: CASSLLEVEQYF.

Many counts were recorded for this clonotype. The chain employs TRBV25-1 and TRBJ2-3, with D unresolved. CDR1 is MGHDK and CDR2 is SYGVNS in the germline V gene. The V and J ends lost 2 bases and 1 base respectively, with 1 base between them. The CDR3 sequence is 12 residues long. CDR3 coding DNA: TGTGCCAGCAGTGAAGGCACAGATACGCAGTATTTT. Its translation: CASSEGTDTQYF.

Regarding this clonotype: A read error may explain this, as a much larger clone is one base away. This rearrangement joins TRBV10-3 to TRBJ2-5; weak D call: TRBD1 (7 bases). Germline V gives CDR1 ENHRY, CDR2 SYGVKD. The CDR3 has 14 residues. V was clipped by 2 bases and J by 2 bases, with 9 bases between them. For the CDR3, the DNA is TGTGCCATCAGTGAGGCGGGACAGCAAGAGACCCAGTACTTC. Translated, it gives CAISEAGQQETQYF.

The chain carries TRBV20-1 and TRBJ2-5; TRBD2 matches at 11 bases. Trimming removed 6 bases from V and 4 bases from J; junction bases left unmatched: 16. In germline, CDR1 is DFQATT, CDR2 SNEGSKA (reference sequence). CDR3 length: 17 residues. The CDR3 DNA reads TGCAGTGCCGTCGTTAGCGGGAGGGCCGAGGTGGCAGAGACCCAGTACTTC. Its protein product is CSAVVSGRAEVAETQYF.

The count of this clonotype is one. The CDR3 is CASSPFGGPINEQYF. Here the CDR3 DNA reads TGTGCCAGCAGCCCCTTCGGGGGCCCCATTAATGAGCAGTACTTC. The J gene is TRBJ2-5, the V gene TRBV7-3; D may match TRBD1 or TRBD2 (6 bases each). Germline assignment: CDR1 SGHTA and CDR2 FQGTGA. The CDR3 has 15 amino acids. V was cut by 5 bases and J by 11 bases, with 24 bases left in between.

This CDR3 is CVSKGQGYTEAFF. CDR3 DNA sequence: TGTGTCTCGAAGGGGCAGGGTTACACTGAAGCTTTCTTT. The V gene is TRBV12-3 or TRBV12-4, the J gene TRBJ1-1; D perhaps matches TRBD1 (5 bases). This CDR3 comprises 13 residues.

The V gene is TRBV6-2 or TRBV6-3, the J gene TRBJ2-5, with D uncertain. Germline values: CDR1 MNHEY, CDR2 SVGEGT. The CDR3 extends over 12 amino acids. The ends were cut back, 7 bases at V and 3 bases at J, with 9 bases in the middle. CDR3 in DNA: TGTGCCAGCACCATCCCCGAAGAGACCCAGTACTTC. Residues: CASTIPEETQYF.

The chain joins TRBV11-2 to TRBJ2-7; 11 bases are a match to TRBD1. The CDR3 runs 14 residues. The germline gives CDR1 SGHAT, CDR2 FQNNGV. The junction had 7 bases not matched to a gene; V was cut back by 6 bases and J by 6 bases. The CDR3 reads CASSKDRGLGEQYF. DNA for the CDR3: TGTGCCAGCAGTAAGGACAGGGGGCTCGGCGAGCAGTACTTC.